This entry lists 10 T cell receptor beta chains sequenced from one sample in a study of sequential checkpoint blockade in melanoma. The table came from immunoSEQ multiplex PCR; TCRdb's copy has only in-frame clones and leaves some out. The data hold 9,500 to 15,000 clones, with 70% to 85% observed a single time. This sample's treatment: randomized to nivolumab then ipilimumab (arm A) or the reverse (arm B). The sequencing used CD8+ T cells sorted from blood (inferred from file names), collected from a patient given nivolumab and ipilimumab in sequence. All receptors derive from a human donor with melanoma.

The rearrangement joins TRBV5-1 to TRBJ1-1; D gene unclear. The CDR3 is 14 amino acids. The germline V gene encodes CDR1 SGHRS and CDR2 YFSETQ. V was shortened by 7 bases and J by 0 bases, with 13 bases between the two germline ends. CDR3 amino acids: CASGREVMNTEAFF. CDR3 DNA sequence: TGCGCCAGCGGCCGGGAGGTGATGAACACTGAAGCTTTCTTT.

The V gene is TRBV5-1, the J gene TRBJ2-7; a possible D gene is TRBD1 (6 bases). V lost 4 bases, J lost 0 bases, and 11 bases lay in between. This CDR3 is 14 amino acids long. Germline V gene sequence: CDR1 SGHRS, CDR2 YFSETQ. The CDR3 sequence is CASSTGTSSYEQYF. The CDR3, as DNA: TGCGCCAGCAGCACAGGGACGAGCTCCTACGAGCAGTACTTC. Looking up the rest from reference TRBV5-1 and TRBJ2-7 gives the full variable domain: KAGVTQTPRYLIKTRGQQVTLSCSPISGHRSVSWYQQTPGQGLQFLFEYFSETQRNKGNFPGRFSGRQFSNSRSEMNVSTLELGDSALYLCASSTGTSSYEQYFGPGTRLTVT.

The chain couples TRBV28 to TRBJ2-7; 8 positions match TRBD1. Germline V gives CDR1 MDHEN, CDR2 SYDVKM. CDR3 size: 11 residues. Unmatched junction bases numbered 5, after V lost 11 bases and J lost 5 bases. The CDR3 coding sequence is TGTGCCGGACAGGGAAGCGACGAGCAGTACTTC. This gives the protein CAGQGSDEQYF.

This chain connects TRBV5-4 to TRBJ1-1; D not certain. The CDR3 sequence is 13 residues long. Germline CDR1 reads SGHNT; CDR2 reads YYREEE (reference sequence). The V end lost 1 base, the J end lost 1 base, and 5 bases lay between the germline ends. Here the CDR3 reads CASSLYKNTEAFF. Here the CDR3 DNA reads TGTGCCAGCAGCTTGTACAAGAACACTGAAGCTTTCTTT.

This chain connects TRBV9 to TRBJ1-1; 8 bases fit TRBD1. Unmatched junction bases numbered 4, after V lost 0 bases and J lost 0 bases. CDR3 size: 16 residues. The germline V gene encodes CDR1 SGDLS and CDR2 YYNGEE. CDR3 amino acids: CASSVGTGIMNTEAFF. Here the CDR3 DNA reads TGTGCCAGCAGCGTAGGGACAGGGATAATGAACACTGAAGCTTTCTTT.

The chain couples TRBV5-6 to TRBJ1-1; no reliable D call. Germline V gene lookup returns CDR1 SGHDT and CDR2 YYEEEE. The ends were cut back, 7 bases at V and 1 base at J, with 11 bases in the middle. This CDR3 contains 13 residues. The CDR3: CASLSAGNTEAFF. The CDR3 coding sequence is TGTGCCAGCCTGTCAGCGGGGAACACTGAAGCTTTCTTT.

The chain recombines TRBV9 with TRBJ2-3; the match to TRBD1 covers 7 bases. The CDR3 has 15 amino acids. Trimming at V came to 3 bases and at J to 2 bases, leaving 6 bases not matched to a gene. Looked up from germline, CDR1 is SGDLS and CDR2 is YYNGEE. For the CDR3, the DNA is TGTGCCAGCAGCGCGCTGGGACAGTCCACAGATACGCAGTATTTT. This encodes CASSALGQSTDTQYF.

V and J are TRBV19 and TRBJ2-1, with 7 bases matching TRBD2. The CDR3 runs to 16 residues. With V trimmed by 3 bases and J by 0 bases, 5 bases remained unmatched. CDR1 LNHDA and CDR2 SQIVND come from the germline V gene (reference sequence). CDR3 loop: CASSIERGSSYNEQFF. For the CDR3, the DNA is TGTGCCAGTAGTATTGAGCGGGGTAGCTCCTACAATGAGCAGTTCTTC.

This chain joins TRBV27 and TRBJ2-1; possibly TRBD1 for D (5 bases). This CDR3 is 13 amino acids long. Germline CDR1 MNHEY, CDR2 SMNVEV (reference sequence). The ends were cut back, 2 bases at V and 5 bases at J, with 7 bases in the middle. The CDR3 protein is CASSLGANNEQFF. In DNA, the CDR3 is TGTGCCAGCAGTTTAGGGGCTAACAATGAGCAGTTCTTC.

The rearrangement joins TRBV7-9 to TRBJ2-7, with D possibly matching TRBD2 (6 bases). This CDR3 comprises 13 residues. Germline assignment: CDR1 SEHNR and CDR2 FQNEAQ (reference sequence). The V gene lost 2 bases and the J gene lost 3 bases, with 8 bases spanning the gap. The CDR3 nucleotides read TGTGCCAGCAGCTTATTCGGGAGCTACGAGCAGTACTTC. Amino acids: CASSLFGSYEQYF.